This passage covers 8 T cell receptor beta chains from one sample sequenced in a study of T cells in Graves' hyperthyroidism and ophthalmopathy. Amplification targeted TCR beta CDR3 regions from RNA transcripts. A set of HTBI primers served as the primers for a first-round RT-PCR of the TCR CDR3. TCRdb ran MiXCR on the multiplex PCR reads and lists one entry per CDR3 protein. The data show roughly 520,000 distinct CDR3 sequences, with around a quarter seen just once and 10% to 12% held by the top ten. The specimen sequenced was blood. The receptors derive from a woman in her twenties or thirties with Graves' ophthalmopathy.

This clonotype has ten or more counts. In DNA, the CDR3 is TGTGCCAGCAGCCAACTGGGGACGAACTATGGCTACACCTTC. It specifies CASSQLGTNYGYTF. The chain recombines TRBV3-1 with TRBJ1-2; maybe TRBD1 (5 bases). Trimming removed 2 bases from V and 2 bases from J, with 9 bases in between. This CDR3 spans 14 amino acids. CDR1 is LGHDT and CDR2 is YNNKEL in the germline V gene (reference sequence).

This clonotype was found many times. The CDR3 protein is CASSRDRNIENGYTF. DNA of the CDR3: TGCGCCAGCAGCCGAGACAGAAACATCGAGAATGGCTACACCTTC. The chain recombines TRBV4-3 with TRBJ1-2, with a tentative D call TRBD1 (5 bases). This CDR3 has 15 residues. V was shortened by 4 bases and J by 6 bases, with 18 bases between the two germline ends. Germline V gene lookup returns CDR1 LGHNA and CDR2 YSLEER.

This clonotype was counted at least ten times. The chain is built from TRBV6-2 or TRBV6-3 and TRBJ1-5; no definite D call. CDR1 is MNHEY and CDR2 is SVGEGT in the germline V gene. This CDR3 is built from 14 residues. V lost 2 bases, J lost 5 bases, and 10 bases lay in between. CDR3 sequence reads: CASSYGETYQPQHF. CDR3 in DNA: TGTGCCAGCAGTTACGGTGAGACCTATCAGCCCCAGCATTTT.

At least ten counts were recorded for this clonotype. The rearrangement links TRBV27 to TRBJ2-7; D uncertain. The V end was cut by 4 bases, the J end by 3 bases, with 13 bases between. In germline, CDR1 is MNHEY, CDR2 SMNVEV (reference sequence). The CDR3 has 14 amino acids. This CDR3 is CASSSFDRIYEQYF. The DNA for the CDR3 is TGTGCCAGCAGTTCCTTTGACCGAATCTACGAGCAGTACTTC.

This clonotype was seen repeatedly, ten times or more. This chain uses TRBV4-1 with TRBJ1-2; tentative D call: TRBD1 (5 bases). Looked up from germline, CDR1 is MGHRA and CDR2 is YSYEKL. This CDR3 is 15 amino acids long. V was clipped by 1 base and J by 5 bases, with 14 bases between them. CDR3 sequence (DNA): TGCGCCAGCAGCCAAGTAACGGGTGGGGGATATGGCTACACCTTC. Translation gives CASSQVTGGGYGYTF.

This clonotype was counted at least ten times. The CDR3 sequence is CASSVGQGAGYTF. The CDR3 bases are TGCGCCAGCAGCGTTGGACAGGGTGCTGGCTACACCTTC. The chain has TRBV5-1 and TRBJ1-2; 8 positions match TRBD1. The J segment lost 7 bases and the V segment lost 4 bases, leaving 6 bases of the junction unmatched. Germline-derived CDR1 and CDR2 are SGHRS and YFSETQ. The CDR3 contains 13 residues.

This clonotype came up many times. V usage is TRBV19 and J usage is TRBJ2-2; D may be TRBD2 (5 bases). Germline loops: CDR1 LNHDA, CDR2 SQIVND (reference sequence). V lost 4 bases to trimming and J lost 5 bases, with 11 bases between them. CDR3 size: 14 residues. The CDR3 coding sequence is TGTGCCAGTAGTACCCAGACGGGGACCGGGGAGCTGTTTTTT. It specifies CASSTQTGTGELFF.

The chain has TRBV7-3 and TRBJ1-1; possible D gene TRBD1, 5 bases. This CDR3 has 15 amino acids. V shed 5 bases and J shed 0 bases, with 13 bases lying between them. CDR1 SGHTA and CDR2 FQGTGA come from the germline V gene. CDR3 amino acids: CASSLLRVLNTEAFF. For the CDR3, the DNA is TGTGCCAGCAGCCTTCTCAGGGTTTTGAACACTGAAGCTTTCTTT.